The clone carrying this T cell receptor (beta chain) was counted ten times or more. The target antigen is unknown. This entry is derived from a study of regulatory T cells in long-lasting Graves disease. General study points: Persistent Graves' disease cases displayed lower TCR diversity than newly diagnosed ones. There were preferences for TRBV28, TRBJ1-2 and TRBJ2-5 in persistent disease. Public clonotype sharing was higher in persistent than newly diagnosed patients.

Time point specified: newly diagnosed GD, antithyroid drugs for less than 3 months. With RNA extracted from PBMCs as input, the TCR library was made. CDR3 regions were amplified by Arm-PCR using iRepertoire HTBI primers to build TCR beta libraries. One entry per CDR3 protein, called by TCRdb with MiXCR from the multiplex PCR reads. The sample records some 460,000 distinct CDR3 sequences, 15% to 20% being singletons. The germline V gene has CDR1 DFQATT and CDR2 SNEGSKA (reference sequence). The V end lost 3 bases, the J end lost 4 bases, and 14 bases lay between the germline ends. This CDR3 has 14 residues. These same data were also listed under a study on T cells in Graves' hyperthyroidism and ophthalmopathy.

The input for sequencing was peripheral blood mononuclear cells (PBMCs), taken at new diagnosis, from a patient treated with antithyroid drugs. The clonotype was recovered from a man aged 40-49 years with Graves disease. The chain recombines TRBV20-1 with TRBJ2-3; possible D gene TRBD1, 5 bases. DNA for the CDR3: TGCAGTGCTAGCCCCCTCTCCAGGGCAGATACGCAGTATTTT. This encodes CSASPLSRADTQYF.